The clone carrying this T cell receptor (beta chain) turned up a few times. The CDR3 length is 14 residues. Germline assignment: CDR1 SGHRS and CDR2 YFSETQ. V dropped 1 base and J dropped 1 base, with 8 bases sitting between them. TCRdb re-analysed the RT-PCR reads in MiXCR, keeping a single row per CDR3 protein. The table has 650,000 to 800,000 distinct CDR3 sequences, 14% seen once. The receptor was isolated from a female donor in good health, serving as a healthy control. This chain links TRBV5-1 with TRBJ1-1; D gene uncertain. Sequencing was performed on memory CD4+ T cells from blood. DNA of the CDR3: TGCGCCAGCAGCTTGTGGGATGAGAACACTGAAGCTTTCTTT. Protein: CASSLWDENTEAFF.